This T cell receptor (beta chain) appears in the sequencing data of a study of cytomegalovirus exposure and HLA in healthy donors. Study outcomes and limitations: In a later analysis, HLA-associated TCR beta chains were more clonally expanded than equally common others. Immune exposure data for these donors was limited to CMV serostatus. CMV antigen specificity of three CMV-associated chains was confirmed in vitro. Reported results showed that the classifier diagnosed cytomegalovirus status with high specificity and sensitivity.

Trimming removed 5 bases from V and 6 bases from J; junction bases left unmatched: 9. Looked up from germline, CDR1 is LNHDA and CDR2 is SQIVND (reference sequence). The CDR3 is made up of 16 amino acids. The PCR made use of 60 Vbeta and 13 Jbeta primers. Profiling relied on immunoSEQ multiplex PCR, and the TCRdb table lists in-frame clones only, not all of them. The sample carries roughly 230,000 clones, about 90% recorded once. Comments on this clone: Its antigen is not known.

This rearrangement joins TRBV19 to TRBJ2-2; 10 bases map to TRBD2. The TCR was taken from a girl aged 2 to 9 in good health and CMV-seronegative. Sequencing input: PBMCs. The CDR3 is CASSLIAGGYSGELFF. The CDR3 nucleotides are TGTGCCAGTAGTCTTATAGCGGGAGGCTACTCCGGGGAGCTGTTTTTT.